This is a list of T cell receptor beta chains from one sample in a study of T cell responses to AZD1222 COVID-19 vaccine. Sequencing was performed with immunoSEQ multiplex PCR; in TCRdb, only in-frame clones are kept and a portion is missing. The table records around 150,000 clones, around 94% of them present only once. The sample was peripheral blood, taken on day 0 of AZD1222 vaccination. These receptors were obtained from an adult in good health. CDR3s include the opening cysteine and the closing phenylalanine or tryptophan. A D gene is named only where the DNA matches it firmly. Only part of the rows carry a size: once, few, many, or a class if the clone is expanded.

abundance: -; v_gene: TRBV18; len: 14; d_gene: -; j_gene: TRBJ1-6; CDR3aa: CASSPQGYNSPLHF; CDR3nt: TGTGCCAGCTCACCCCAAGGATATAATTCACCCCTCCACTTT
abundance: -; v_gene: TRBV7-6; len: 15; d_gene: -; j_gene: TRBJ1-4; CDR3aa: CASSLNIARGEKLFF; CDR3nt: TGTGCCAGCAGCTTAAACATAGCCCGGGGTGAAAAACTGTTTTTT
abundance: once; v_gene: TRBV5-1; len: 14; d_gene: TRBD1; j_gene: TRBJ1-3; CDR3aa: CASTKGANGNTIYF; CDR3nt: TGCGCCAGCACCAAGGGGGCGAACGGAAACACCATATATTTT
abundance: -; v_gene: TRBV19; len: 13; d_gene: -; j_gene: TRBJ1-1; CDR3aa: CASSIRTNTEAFF; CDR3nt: TGTGCCAGTAGTATAAGGACTAACACTGAAGCTTTCTTT
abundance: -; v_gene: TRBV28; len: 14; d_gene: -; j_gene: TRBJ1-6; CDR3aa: CASSFPTANSPLHF; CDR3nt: TGTGCCAGCAGTTTTCCAACAGCTAATTCACCCCTCCACTTT
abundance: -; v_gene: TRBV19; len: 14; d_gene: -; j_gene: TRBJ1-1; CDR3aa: CASSMRLGKTEAFF; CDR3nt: TGTGCCAGTAGTATGCGACTGGGAAAGACTGAAGCTTTCTTT
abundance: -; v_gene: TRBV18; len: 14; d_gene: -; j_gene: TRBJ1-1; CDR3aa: CASSPYSLNTEAFF; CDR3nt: TGTGCCAGCTCACCATATTCGCTGAACACTGAAGCTTTCTTT
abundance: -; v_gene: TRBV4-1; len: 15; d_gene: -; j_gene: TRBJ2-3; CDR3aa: CASSQGLAWADTQYF; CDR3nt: TGCGCCAGCAGCCAAGGGCTAGCTTGGGCAGATACGCAGTATTTT
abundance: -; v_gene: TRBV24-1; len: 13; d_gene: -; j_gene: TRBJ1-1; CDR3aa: CATSGAVNTEAFF; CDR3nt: TGTGCCACCAGTGGGGCAGTGAACACTGAAGCTTTCTTT
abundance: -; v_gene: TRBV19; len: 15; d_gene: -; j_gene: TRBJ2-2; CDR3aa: CASSIDPTSTGELFF; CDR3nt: TGTGCCAGTAGTATCGATCCGACATCCACCGGGGAGCTGTTTTTT
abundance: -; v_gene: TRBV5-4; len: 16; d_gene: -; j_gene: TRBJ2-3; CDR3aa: CASSLVIIGSTDTQYF; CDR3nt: TGTGCCAGCAGCTTGGTTATTATCGGTAGCACAGATACGCAGTATTTT
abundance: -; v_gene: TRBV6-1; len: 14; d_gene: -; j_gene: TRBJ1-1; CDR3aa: CASSEAVEATEAFF; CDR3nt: TGTGCCAGCAGTGAAGCGGTGGAGGCCACTGAAGCTTTCTTT
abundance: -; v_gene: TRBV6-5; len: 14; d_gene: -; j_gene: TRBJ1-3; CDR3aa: CASPGPLSGNTIYF; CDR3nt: TGTGCCAGTCCGGGCCCCCTCTCTGGAAACACCATATATTTT
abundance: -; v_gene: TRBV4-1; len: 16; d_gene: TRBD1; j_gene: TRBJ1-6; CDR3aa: CASSREGQGPNSPLHF; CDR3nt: TGCGCCAGCAGCCGAGAAGGACAGGGCCCGAATTCACCCCTCCACTTT
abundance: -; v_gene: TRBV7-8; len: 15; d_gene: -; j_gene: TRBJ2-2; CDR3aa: CASSFFTGVGGELFF; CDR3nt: TGTGCCAGCAGCTTCTTTACGGGAGTGGGAGGGGAGCTGTTTTTT
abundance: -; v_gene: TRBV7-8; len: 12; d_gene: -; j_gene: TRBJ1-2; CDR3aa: CASSLRQDGYTF; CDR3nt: TGTGCCAGCAGCCTCAGACAGGATGGCTACACCTTC
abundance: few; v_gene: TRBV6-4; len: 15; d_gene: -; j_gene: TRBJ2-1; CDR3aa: CASSDGAGSYNEQFF; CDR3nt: TGTGCCAGCAGTGACGGGGCAGGGTCCTACAATGAGCAGTTCTTC
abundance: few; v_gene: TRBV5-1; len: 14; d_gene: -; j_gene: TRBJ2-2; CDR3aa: CASSLQGYTGELFF; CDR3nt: TGCGCCAGCAGCTTGCAGGGGTACACCGGGGAGCTGTTTTTT
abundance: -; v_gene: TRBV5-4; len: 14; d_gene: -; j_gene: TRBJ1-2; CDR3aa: CASSLWEVYYGYTF; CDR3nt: TGTGCCAGCAGCTTGTGGGAGGTGTACTATGGCTACACCTTC
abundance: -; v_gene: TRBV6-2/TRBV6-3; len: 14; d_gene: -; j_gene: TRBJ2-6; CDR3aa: CASSEGSGANVLTF; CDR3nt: TGTGCCAGCAGCGAGGGCTCTGGGGCCAACGTCCTGACTTTC
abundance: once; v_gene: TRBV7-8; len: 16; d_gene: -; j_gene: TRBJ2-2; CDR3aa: CASSQREFLNTGELFF; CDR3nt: TGTGCCAGCAGCCAAAGAGAATTCTTGAACACCGGGGAGCTGTTTTTT
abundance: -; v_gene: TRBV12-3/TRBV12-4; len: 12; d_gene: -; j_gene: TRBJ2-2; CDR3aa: CASRPSNGELFF; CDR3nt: TGTGCCAGCAGACCTAGCAACGGGGAGCTGTTTTTT
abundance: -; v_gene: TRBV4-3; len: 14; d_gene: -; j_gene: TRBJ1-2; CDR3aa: CASSQDRKNYGYTF; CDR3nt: TGCGCCAGCAGCCAAGATCGGAAGAACTATGGCTACACCTTC
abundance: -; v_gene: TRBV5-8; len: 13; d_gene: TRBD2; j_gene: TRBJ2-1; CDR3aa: CASSNSGLDEQFF; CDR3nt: TGTGCCAGCAGCAATTCCGGACTAGATGAGCAGTTCTTC
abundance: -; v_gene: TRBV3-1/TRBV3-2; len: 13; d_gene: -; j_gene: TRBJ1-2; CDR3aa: CASSPDRYYGYTF; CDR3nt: TGTGCCAGCAGCCCTGACAGGTACTATGGCTACACCTTC
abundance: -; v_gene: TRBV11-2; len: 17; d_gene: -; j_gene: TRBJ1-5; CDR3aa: CASSPRWQPYSNQPQHF; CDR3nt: TGTGCCAGCAGCCCGAGGTGGCAGCCCTATAGCAATCAGCCCCAGCATTTT
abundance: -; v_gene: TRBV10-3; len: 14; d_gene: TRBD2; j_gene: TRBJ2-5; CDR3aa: CAISATSGEETQYF; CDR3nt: TGTGCCATCAGCGCCACTAGCGGAGAAGAGACCCAGTACTTC
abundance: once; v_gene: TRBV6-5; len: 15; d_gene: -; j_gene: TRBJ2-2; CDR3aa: CASSFTSPNTGELFF; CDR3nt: TGTGCCAGCTCCTTCACTAGCCCGAACACCGGGGAGCTGTTTTTT
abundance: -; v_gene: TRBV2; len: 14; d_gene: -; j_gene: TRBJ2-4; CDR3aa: CASSATVAKNIQYF; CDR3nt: TGTGCCAGCAGTGCCACGGTAGCCAAAAACATTCAGTACTTC
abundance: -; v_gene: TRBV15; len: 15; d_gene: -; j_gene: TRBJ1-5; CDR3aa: CATSEEQNSNQPQHF; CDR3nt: TGTGCCACCAGCGAGGAACAGAATAGCAATCAGCCCCAGCATTTT
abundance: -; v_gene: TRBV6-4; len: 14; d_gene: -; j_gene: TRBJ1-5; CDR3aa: CASSESDGNQPQHF; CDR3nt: TGTGCCAGCAGTGAGTCGGACGGGAATCAGCCCCAGCATTTT
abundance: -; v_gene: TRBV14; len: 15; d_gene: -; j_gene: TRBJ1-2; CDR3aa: CASSPGTPRHYGYTF; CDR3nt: TGTGCCAGCAGCCCAGGGACCCCCCGGCACTATGGCTACACCTTC
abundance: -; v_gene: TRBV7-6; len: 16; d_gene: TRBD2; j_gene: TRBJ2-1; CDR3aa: CASSLSAGGAYNEQFF; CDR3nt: TGTGCCAGCAGCCTCTCGGCGGGGGGGGCATACAATGAGCAGTTCTTC
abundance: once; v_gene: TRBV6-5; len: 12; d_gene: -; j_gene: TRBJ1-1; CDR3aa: CASRRQNTEAFF; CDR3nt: TGTGCCAGCAGAAGACAGAACACTGAAGCTTTCTTT
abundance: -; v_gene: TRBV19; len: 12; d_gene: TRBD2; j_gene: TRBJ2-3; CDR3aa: CASTGRTDTQYF; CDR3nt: TGTGCCAGTACCGGGAGGACAGATACGCAGTATTTT
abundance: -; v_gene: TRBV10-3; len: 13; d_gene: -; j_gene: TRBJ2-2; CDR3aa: CAIRASNTGELFF; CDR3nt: TGTGCCATCCGAGCCTCGAACACCGGGGAGCTGTTTTTT
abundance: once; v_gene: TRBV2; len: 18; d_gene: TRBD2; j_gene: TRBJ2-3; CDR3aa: CASSEESGLAGVTDTQYF; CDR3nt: TGTGCCAGCAGTGAAGAAAGCGGACTAGCGGGGGTCACAGATACGCAGTATTTT
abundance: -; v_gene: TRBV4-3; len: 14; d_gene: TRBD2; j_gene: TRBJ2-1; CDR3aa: CASSPAGGNNEQFF; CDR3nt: TGCGCCAGCAGTCCAGCGGGAGGGAACAATGAGCAGTTCTTC
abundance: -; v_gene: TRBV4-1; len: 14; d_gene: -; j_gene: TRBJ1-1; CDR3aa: CASSQDQGNTEAFF; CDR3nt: TGCGCCAGCAGCCAAGATCAGGGAAACACTGAAGCTTTCTTT